These 3 T cell receptor beta chains came from one sample sequenced in a study of T cell changes during pregnancy in multiple sclerosis. Sequencing was performed with immunoSEQ multiplex PCR; in TCRdb, only in-frame clones are kept and a portion is missing. The data hold around 22,000 clones, with just over 90% observed a single time. Sample: CD4+ T cells from peripheral blood mononuclear cells, taken after pregnancy. The receptors shown here come from a female donor in good health, enrolled as a control in a pregnancy study.

The chain has TRBV6-1 and TRBJ2-5; weak D call: TRBD2 (6 bases). Per the germline V gene, CDR1 is MNHNS and CDR2 is SASEGT. Trimming removed 8 bases at V and 6 bases at J, with 13 bases between. This CDR3 contains 12 residues. CDR3 nucleotides: TGTGCCAGCGGGGAGGAATTAAAGACCCAGTACTTC. Translation gives CASGEELKTQYF.

The CDR3 DNA sequence: TGCGCCAGCAGTGACGCTAGCGGGGGGCCCCAAGAGACCCAGTACTTC. The encoded protein is CASSDASGGPQETQYF. The V call is TRBV10-1, the J call TRBJ2-5, with 11 bases lining up with TRBD2. The CDR3 spans 16 residues. CDR1 and CDR2 (germline): WNHNN, SYGVQD (reference sequence). Trimming removed 3 bases from V and 1 base from J; junction bases left unmatched: 4.

J is TRBJ2-5 and V is TRBV4-1; 8 bases fit TRBD2. J gave up 1 base and V 3 bases, and 1 base lay outside the gene matches. CDR3 length equals 14 residues. Germline loops: CDR1 MGHRA, CDR2 YSYEKL. The CDR3 spells CASSQRGAQETQYF. DNA of the CDR3: TGCGCCAGCAGCCAGCGGGGGGCCCAAGAGACCCAGTACTTC.